This T cell receptor (beta chain) was sequenced in a study of T cell responses to AZD1222 COVID-19 vaccine. Study findings and constraints: Spike-specific TCR breadth and depth were elevated following two AZD1222 doses. Only five to seven AZD1222 recipients were seropositive at baseline.

Germline-derived CDR1 and CDR2 are SGHTA and FQGTGA. CDR3 length: 15 amino acids. Trimming stripped 7 bases from V and 4 bases from J, with 19 bases between. Remarks on this clone: The antigen is undetermined.

Clones were read by immunoSEQ multiplex PCR, and TCRdb kept only the in-frame ones, dropping some. This sample carries around 95,000 clones, about 87% of them seen once, and the ten largest clones take around 15%. This chain connects TRBV7-3 to TRBJ1-2, with D maybe TRBD1 (6 bases). The sequence derives from an adult in good health. The sequenced sample was peripheral blood, obtained on day 0 of AZD1222 vaccination. CDR3 region: CASTKRGGLGYGYTF. The CDR3 bases are TGTGCCAGCACCAAACGAGGGGGTTTGGGCTATGGCTACACCTTC.